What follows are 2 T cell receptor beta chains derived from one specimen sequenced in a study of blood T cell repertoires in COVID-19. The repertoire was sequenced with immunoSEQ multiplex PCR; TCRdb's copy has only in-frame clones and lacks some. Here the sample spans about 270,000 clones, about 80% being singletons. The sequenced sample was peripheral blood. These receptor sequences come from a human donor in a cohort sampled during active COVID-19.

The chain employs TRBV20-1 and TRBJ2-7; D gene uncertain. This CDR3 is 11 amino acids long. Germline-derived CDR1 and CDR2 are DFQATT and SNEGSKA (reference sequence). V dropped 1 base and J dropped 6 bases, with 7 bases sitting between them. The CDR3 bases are TGCAGTGCTAGAGGACATGCCGAGCAGTACTTC. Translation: CSARGHAEQYF.

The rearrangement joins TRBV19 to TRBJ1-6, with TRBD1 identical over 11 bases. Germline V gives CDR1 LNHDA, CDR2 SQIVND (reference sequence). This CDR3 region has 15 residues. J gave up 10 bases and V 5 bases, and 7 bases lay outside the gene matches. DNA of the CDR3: TGTGCCAGTAGTTCCCGGACAGGGGGCATCTCACCCCTCCACTTT. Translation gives CASSSRTGGISPLHF.